A selection of T cell receptor beta chains follows, all from one sample in a study of blood T cell repertoires in COVID-19. Measured with immunoSEQ multiplex PCR; TCRdb has only the in-frame clones, and not every one. The sample has 180,000 or so clones, roughly 79% seen once. Material: peripheral blood. These TCRs come from a woman aged 40 to 50 with COVID-19, enrolled during active disease. Each CDR3 is given with its conserved first and last residue. The order of the fields is CDR3 protein, CDR3 DNA, clone size, D gene, J gene, V gene. The D gene is left open where the match is weak. Size tells how often a clone was seen (once, few, many) or the class of an expanded clone, and some rows leave it out.

CDR3 protein: CASIGQGWNGELFF
CDR3 DNA: TGTGCCAGTATCGGACAGGGCTGGAACGGGGAGCTGTTTTTT
clone size: .
D gene: TRBD1
J gene: TRBJ2-2
V gene: TRBV2

CDR3 protein: CASSRLALAAPETQYF
CDR3 DNA: TGTGCCAGCAGCCGATTGGCCCTAGCGGCACCAGAGACCCAGTACTTC
clone size: .
D gene: TRBD2
J gene: TRBJ2-5
V gene: TRBV3-1/TRBV3-2

CDR3 protein: CATSSPGQGLLGYTF
CDR3 DNA: TGTGCCACCAGCAGTCCGGGACAGGGTCTTCTCGGCTACACCTTC
clone size: .
D gene: TRBD1
J gene: TRBJ1-2
V gene: TRBV15

CDR3 protein: CASSVGLADTQYF
CDR3 DNA: TGTGCCAGCAGCGTAGGACTAGCAGATACGCAGTATTTT
clone size: once
D gene: .
J gene: TRBJ2-3
V gene: TRBV9

CDR3 protein: CASSPRAGDTQYF
CDR3 DNA: TGCGCCAGCAGCCCCCGAGCGGGAGATACGCAGTATTTT
clone size: .
D gene: .
J gene: TRBJ2-3
V gene: TRBV5-1

CDR3 protein: CASSAGLAGVVRQETQYF
CDR3 DNA: TGCGCCAGCAGCGCAGGACTAGCGGGAGTTGTTCGCCAAGAGACCCAGTACTTC
clone size: .
D gene: TRBD2
J gene: TRBJ2-5
V gene: TRBV5-1

CDR3 protein: CASSPWGVPYTEAFF
CDR3 DNA: TGTGCCAGCAGCCCCTGGGGGGTTCCGTACACTGAAGCTTTCTTT
clone size: .
D gene: .
J gene: TRBJ1-1
V gene: TRBV6-5

CDR3 protein: CASRRTGPTNEKLFF
CDR3 DNA: TGTGCCAGCAGGAGGACAGGGCCTACTAATGAAAAACTGTTTTTT
clone size: .
D gene: TRBD1
J gene: TRBJ1-4
V gene: TRBV2

CDR3 protein: CASSPNRGWYEQYF
CDR3 DNA: TGTGCCAGCAGCCCTAACAGGGGGTGGTACGAGCAGTACTTC
clone size: once
D gene: TRBD1
J gene: TRBJ2-7
V gene: TRBV28

CDR3 protein: CASSYRETQYF
CDR3 DNA: TGTGCCAGCAGTTATCGGGAGACCCAGTACTTC
clone size: .
D gene: .
J gene: TRBJ2-5
V gene: TRBV28

CDR3 protein: CASSHRTSGSRGEQFF
CDR3 DNA: TGTGCCAGTAGCCACAGGACTAGCGGGAGTCGGGGTGAGCAGTTCTTC
clone size: .
D gene: TRBD2
J gene: TRBJ2-1
V gene: TRBV19

CDR3 protein: CASSLAGPVSYEQYF
CDR3 DNA: TGTGCCAGCAGCCTAGCGGGCCCTGTGTCCTACGAGCAGTACTTC
clone size: .
D gene: TRBD2
J gene: TRBJ2-7
V gene: TRBV28

CDR3 protein: CAWTSGRAGSTDTQYF
CDR3 DNA: TGTGCCTGGACTAGCGGGAGGGCCGGTAGCACAGATACGCAGTATTTT
clone size: once
D gene: TRBD2
J gene: TRBJ2-3
V gene: TRBV30

CDR3 protein: CASSHGTGGEETQYF
CDR3 DNA: TGTGCCAGCAGCCACGGGACAGGGGGCGAAGAGACCCAGTACTTC
clone size: .
D gene: TRBD1
J gene: TRBJ2-5
V gene: TRBV11-3

CDR3 protein: CASSQVTAANYGYTF
CDR3 DNA: TGCGCCAGCAGCCAAGTAACAGCAGCTAACTATGGCTACACCTTC
clone size: .
D gene: .
J gene: TRBJ1-2
V gene: TRBV4-1

CDR3 protein: CATSREGGATNEKLFF
CDR3 DNA: TGTGCCACCAGCAGAGAAGGGGGCGCAACTAATGAAAAACTGTTTTTT
clone size: .
D gene: TRBD1
J gene: TRBJ1-4
V gene: TRBV15

CDR3 protein: CAWGRGSNQPQHF
CDR3 DNA: TGTGCCTGGGGCAGGGGGAGCAATCAGCCCCAGCATTTT
clone size: .
D gene: TRBD1
J gene: TRBJ1-5
V gene: TRBV30

CDR3 protein: CASSPTGNSYNEQFF
CDR3 DNA: TGCGCCAGCAGTCCTACGGGGAACTCCTACAATGAGCAGTTCTTC
clone size: .
D gene: .
J gene: TRBJ2-1
V gene: TRBV10-1

CDR3 protein: CASSLDKGLSTDTQYF
CDR3 DNA: TGTGCCAGCAGCTTAGACAAGGGGTTAAGCACAGATACGCAGTATTTT
clone size: .
D gene: .
J gene: TRBJ2-3
V gene: TRBV7-8

CDR3 protein: CASSLDAAGAFF
CDR3 DNA: TGTGCCAGCAGTTTAGACGCCGCGGGAGCTTTCTTT
clone size: .
D gene: .
J gene: TRBJ1-1
V gene: TRBV12-3/TRBV12-4

CDR3 protein: CASSLDLGPTGTDTQYF
CDR3 DNA: TGTGCCAGCAGCTTAGACCTGGGGCCAACTGGCACAGATACGCAGTATTTT
clone size: .
D gene: .
J gene: TRBJ2-3
V gene: TRBV11-3

CDR3 protein: CASSDEEVEAFF
CDR3 DNA: TGTGCCAGCAGTGACGAGGAGGTTGAAGCTTTCTTT
clone size: .
D gene: .
J gene: TRBJ1-1
V gene: TRBV2

CDR3 protein: CASSILRGKSNQPQHF
CDR3 DNA: TGTGCCAGTAGTATTCTCAGGGGTAAGAGCAATCAGCCCCAGCATTTT
clone size: once
D gene: .
J gene: TRBJ1-5
V gene: TRBV19

CDR3 protein: CASSGGGHSGNTIYF
CDR3 DNA: TGTGCCAGCAGCGGCGGGGGCCACTCTGGAAACACCATATATTTT
clone size: .
D gene: .
J gene: TRBJ1-3
V gene: TRBV9

CDR3 protein: CATSSPRGVAFF
CDR3 DNA: TGTGCCACCAGCAGCCCACGGGGGGTAGCTTTCTTT
clone size: .
D gene: .
J gene: TRBJ1-1
V gene: TRBV15

CDR3 protein: CSATDSSTYQETQYF
CDR3 DNA: TGCAGTGCTACTGACTCATCTACGTACCAAGAGACCCAGTACTTC
clone size: .
D gene: .
J gene: TRBJ2-5
V gene: TRBV20-1

CDR3 protein: CATETGGTTEKLFF
CDR3 DNA: TGTGCCACAGAGACAGGGGGGACTACTGAGAAACTGTTTTTT
clone size: .
D gene: TRBD1
J gene: TRBJ1-4
V gene: TRBV25-1

CDR3 protein: CASSVAPGGQETQYF
CDR3 DNA: TGTGCCAGCAGCGTAGCCCCGGGGGGCCAAGAGACCCAGTACTTC
clone size: .
D gene: TRBD2
J gene: TRBJ2-5
V gene: TRBV9

CDR3 protein: CASSLMSGQETQYF
CDR3 DNA: TGTGCCAGCAGCTTAATGAGCGGCCAAGAGACCCAGTACTTC
clone size: .
D gene: .
J gene: TRBJ2-5
V gene: TRBV7-8

CDR3 protein: CASSPGSTSGNTIYF
CDR3 DNA: TGTGCCAGCAGCCCGGGGAGTACGTCTGGAAACACCATATATTTT
clone size: .
D gene: .
J gene: TRBJ1-3
V gene: TRBV5-4

CDR3 protein: CASSSQGVGTNYGYTF
CDR3 DNA: TGTGCCAGCAGCTCCCAGGGGGTAGGAACTAACTATGGCTACACCTTC
clone size: .
D gene: TRBD1
J gene: TRBJ1-2
V gene: TRBV7-2

CDR3 protein: CASSQEKAGGPDTQYF
CDR3 DNA: TGTGCCAGCAGCCAAGAAAAAGCGGGAGGGCCAGATACGCAGTATTTT
clone size: .
D gene: TRBD2
J gene: TRBJ2-3
V gene: TRBV4-2

CDR3 protein: CASSIESPGGSGTGELFF
CDR3 DNA: TGTGCCAGTAGTATAGAGTCCCCGGGGGGGTCGGGCACCGGGGAGCTGTTTTTT
clone size: .
D gene: TRBD2
J gene: TRBJ2-2
V gene: TRBV19

CDR3 protein: CASAGMNTEAFF
CDR3 DNA: TGTGCCAGCGCCGGGATGAACACTGAAGCTTTCTTT
clone size: .
D gene: .
J gene: TRBJ1-1
V gene: TRBV13

CDR3 protein: CAWRNYRGAGNTIYF
CDR3 DNA: TGTGCCTGGAGGAACTACAGGGGCGCTGGAAACACCATATATTTT
clone size: .
D gene: TRBD1
J gene: TRBJ1-3
V gene: TRBV30

CDR3 protein: CAWSGTRSHEQYF
CDR3 DNA: TGTGCCTGGAGTGGGACTAGATCCCACGAGCAGTACTTC
clone size: .
D gene: TRBD2
J gene: TRBJ2-7
V gene: TRBV30

CDR3 protein: CASSSIAGGTEGILQYF
CDR3 DNA: TGTGCCAGCAGCTCGATAGCGGGGGGGACCGAGGGGATCCTTCAGTACTTC
clone size: few
D gene: TRBD2
J gene: TRBJ2-4
V gene: TRBV5-5